The text below deals with one TCR beta chain. This entry belongs to a study of blood T cell repertoires in COVID-19. Assay used: immunoSEQ multiplex PCR; TCRdb lists only in-frame clones, some missing. The sample shows a few hundred thousand clones, 90% of them seen only once. V was clipped by 7 bases and J by 8 bases, with 11 bases between them. Germline V lookup: CDR1 MNHEY, CDR2 SVGAGI. The CDR3 consists of 11 residues. The chain couples TRBV6-5 to TRBJ1-1; weak D call: TRBD1 (5 bases). The sequenced sample consisted of PBMCs or T cells enriched from blood (not recorded which). The receptor was derived from a young man who had recovered from COVID-19. The CDR3 sequence is CASKRGSEAFF. The CDR3 region has the DNA TGTGCCAGCAAAAGGGGATCAGAAGCTTTCTTT.